The following is a TCR beta chain sequence with its context. The antigen remains undetermined. This sample stems from a study of T-cell memory formation after mild COVID-19. Whole-study findings and limits: Mostly located in CM and EM were contracting CD4+ clones, with contracting CD8+ clones located in EMRA. Whether day 37 second-wave clones are SARS-CoV-2-specific was not confirmed.

Constant-segment primers and 5'RACE yielded cDNA libraries for TCR alpha and TCR beta, each carrying sample barcodes and UMIs. One entry per CDR3 protein, called by TCRdb with MiXCR from the 5' RACE reads. The profile shows 410,000 or so distinct CDR3 sequences, 20% to 30% of them singletons. The CDR3 contains 15 residues. Germline V CDR1 and CDR2: KGHDR, SFDVKD. Trimming shortened V by 6 bases and J by 0 bases, and 12 bases separated the two germline ends. The chain joins TRBV24-1 to TRBJ2-3; D not certain. This clonotype was obtained from an adult woman who had mild COVID-19 (a few samples of this study predate the infection). Cell type and time point are not known. The sample comprised PBMCs or a T cell subset sorted from them (not recorded which). Here the CDR3 DNA reads TGTGCCACCAGTTCGCCCGGGTTCAGCACAGATACGCAGTATTTT. It yields the protein CATSSPGFSTDTQYF.